The 4 T cell receptor beta chains reported below all come from one sample, sequenced in a study of tumor and adjacent non-tumor tissue in lung cancer. Three rounds of nested PCR, following a modified ARM-PCR protocol, produced the TCRbeta library. Via MiXCR, TCRdb re-called the multiplex PCR reads, giving one row per CDR3 protein. The table shows 100,000 to 150,000 distinct CDR3 sequences, with 66% occurring only once. This sample's RNA came from whole unsorted tissue. The specimen sequenced was lung tumor tissue. The receptors were gathered from a man aged 30 to 45 with non-small cell lung cancer.

As to this clonotype: A much larger clone is a single base away; this may be a read error. V is TRBV20-1 and J is TRBJ2-1, with D maybe TRBD1 (6 bases). The CDR3 is 12 amino acids. Germline assignment: CDR1 DFQATT and CDR2 SNEGSKA (reference sequence). The CDR3 DNA is TGCAGTACCCGGACAGATTACAATGAGCAGTCCTTC. Translation gives CSTRTDYNEQSF.

This clonotype was seen just once. V and J are TRBV4-1 and TRBJ2-3; D possibly corresponds to TRBD1 (5 bases). V was pared by 1 base and J by 3 bases, with 14 bases between. The CDR3 loop spans 16 amino acids. CDR1 and CDR2 from the germline V gene are MGHRA and YSYEKL. Written as DNA, the CDR3 is TGCGCCAGCAGCCAAGCATCAGGGCGCGGTACAGATACGCAGTATTTT. It codes for CASSQASGRGTDTQYF.

A word on this clonotype: Relative to the germline gene, one junction end is altered; a read error may explain this. V and J are TRBV29-1 and TRBJ1-1; no definite D call. The germline V gene has CDR1 SQVTM and CDR2 ANQGSEA. CDR3 length equals 12 residues. This chain's CDR3 is CSVAWHGIEAFF. The CDR3 DNA sequence: TGTAGCGTTGCGTGGCATGGCATTGAAGCTTTCTTT.

The V call is TRBV6-5, the J call TRBJ2-2; D tentatively reads TRBD1 or TRBD2 (5 bases each). The CDR3 length is 15 residues. Per the germline V gene, CDR1 is MNHEY and CDR2 is SVGAGI. The CDR3 nucleotides read TGTGTCGCCGGGGAAACGAGGGGCGTGAACGGGGAGCTGTTTTTT. Its protein product is CVAGETRGVNGELFF.